This T cell receptor (beta chain) was documented in a study of T cells expressing NK-cell markers. In the study overall: Sorted T-cell subsets CD3+CD56+NKG2C+, CD3+CD56+NKG2C- and CD3+CD56-NKG2C+ were TCR beta-sequenced. There were seven HCMV-seropositive donors and one seronegative donor among the eight sequenced. Overall study results and limits: The same clonotypes also predominated in the CD3+CD56-NKG2C+ fraction of four donors.

Details on this clonotype: Its target is not known.

No DNA is given; TCRdb re-called the 5' RACE reads and lists each CDR3 protein once. The table for this sample gives roughly 110,000 distinct CDR3 sequences. This CDR3 is built from 15 residues. Germline CDR1 MDHEN, CDR2 SYDVKM. This receptor was identified in a woman aged 18 to 75 in good health. The rearrangement uses TRBV28 and TRBJ2-3. Sequenced sample: blood T cells: a sorted CD56 or NKG2C T cell subset, CD4+ or CD8+ T cells, or bulk PBMC T cells (not recorded which). The CDR3 spells CASSLRGPLPDTQYF.